This is a list of T cell receptor beta chains from one sample in a study of shared clonotypes between healthy human individuals. Clones were sequenced by immunoSEQ multiplex PCR, and TCRdb holds only the in-frame ones, with some missing. The sample contains about 690,000 clones, 90% of which appear only once. Material for sequencing was memory CD8+ T cells from PBMCs. All receptors come from a young man in good health. Some clones in this sample may be carry-over from other donors' samples. Both conserved end residues are trimmed from each CDR3.

v_call: TRBV19
j_call: TRBJ1-5
cdr3_aa: ASSIDFRGLVPQPQH

v_call: TRBV28
j_call: TRBJ2-1
cdr3_aa: ASRTRPNEQF

v_call: TRBV28
j_call: TRBJ2-7
cdr3_aa: ASSRRLAGGYEQY

v_call: TRBV27
j_call: TRBJ2-7
cdr3_aa: ASQERGRGYEQY

v_call: TRBV6-1
j_call: TRBJ2-7
cdr3_aa: ASSFVTGTYEQY

v_call: TRBV27
j_call: TRBJ2-1
cdr3_aa: ASSLLFTGREYNEQF

v_call: TRBV6-5
j_call: TRBJ1-2
cdr3_aa: ASRGIYYGYT

v_call: TRBV4-3
j_call: TRBJ2-7
cdr3_aa: ASSQDETGGVLYEQY

v_call: TRBV28
j_call: TRBJ2-5
cdr3_aa: ASSLAGGPTTEY

v_call: TRBV9
j_call: TRBJ1-3
cdr3_aa: ASSVQGEDNTIY

v_call: TRBV9
j_call: TRBJ1-5
cdr3_aa: ASSVGGEGNQPQH

v_call: TRBV19
j_call: TRBJ2-7
cdr3_aa: ASTGNSYEQY

v_call: TRBV15
j_call: TRBJ1-5
cdr3_aa: ATVDSREGNQPQH

v_call: TRBV28
j_call: TRBJ2-7
cdr3_aa: ASSFLADSYEQY

v_call: TRBV5-1
j_call: TRBJ2-7
cdr3_aa: ASSLPTLTGSYEQY

v_call: TRBV28
j_call: TRBJ2-2
cdr3_aa: ASSPIAGTTGELF

v_call: TRBV19
j_call: TRBJ1-2
cdr3_aa: ASYRVYDGYT

v_call: TRBV19
j_call: TRBJ2-3
cdr3_aa: ASSSRLAGTDTQY

v_call: TRBV11-1
j_call: TRBJ2-3
cdr3_aa: ASSFSGVGRTDTQY

v_call: TRBV4-3
j_call: TRBJ1-2
cdr3_aa: ASSHSRTAHYGYT

v_call: TRBV13
j_call: TRBJ2-7
cdr3_aa: ASSLFSRGSPYEQY

v_call: TRBV6-5
j_call: TRBJ2-5
cdr3_aa: ASSYGLGGMETQY

v_call: TRBV5-5
j_call: TRBJ1-5
cdr3_aa: ASSLLTSSNQPQH

v_call: TRBV11-2
j_call: TRBJ1-2
cdr3_aa: ASSLAPGERIDYGYT

v_call: TRBV19
j_call: TRBJ2-7
cdr3_aa: ASSLQGREQY

v_call: TRBV19
j_call: TRBJ2-7
cdr3_aa: ATRTGPLEQY

v_call: TRBV4-1
j_call: TRBJ2-2
cdr3_aa: ASSPGQGNTGELF

v_call: TRBV9
j_call: TRBJ2-3
cdr3_aa: ASSAAGGGSTDTQY

v_call: TRBV4-2
j_call: TRBJ2-2
cdr3_aa: ASSQHTLRTSGTNTGELF